The rows below give T cell receptor beta chains drawn from one sample of a study of cytomegalovirus exposure and HLA in healthy donors. Profiling relied on immunoSEQ multiplex PCR, and the TCRdb table lists in-frame clones only, not all of them. The sample lists approximately 180,000 clones; 70% to 85% were seen once. Input material: PBMCs. Receptor source: a man in his late teens or twenties in good health and CMV-seronegative. Each CDR3 is given with its conserved first and last residue. Fields, in order: D gene, V gene, CDR3 length, clone size, J gene, CDR3 DNA, CDR3 protein. D genes are given only for firm matches. Where a row states a size, it is once, few, many or the class of an expanded clone; other rows omit it.

-	TRBV2	13	few	TRBJ2-7	TGTGCCAGCAGTCCCAATAGTAACGACGAGCAGTACTTC	CASSPNSNDEQYF
TRBD2	TRBV4-2	15	-	TRBJ2-1	TGTGCCAGCAGCCAAAGAGAAGCGGGAGGTAATGAGCAGTTCTTC	CASSQREAGGNEQFF
-	TRBV20-1	11	few	TRBJ1-2	TGCAGTGCTCGACAGGCCTCAGGCTACACCTTC	CSARQASGYTF
TRBD1	TRBV9	15	-	TRBJ1-5	TGTGCCAGCAGCGTAGGACAGGGAGGCAATCAGCCCCAGCATTTT	CASSVGQGGNQPQHF
-	TRBV4-3	14	few	TRBJ2-1	TGCGCCAGCAGCCCTAGCCCGGCCTACAATGAGCAGTTCTTC	CASSPSPAYNEQFF
-	TRBV6-1	15	-	TRBJ1-5	TGTGCCAGCAGCTCAGGCTCAATCAGCAATCAGCCCCAGCATTTT	CASSSGSISNQPQHF
-	TRBV7-9	13	once	TRBJ2-1	TGTGCCAGCAGCTTGAGCAACTACAATGAGCAGTTCTTC	CASSLSNYNEQFF
TRBD1	TRBV18	13	-	TRBJ2-7	TGTGCCAGCTCCGAACAGGGGCGCTACGAGCAGTACTTC	CASSEQGRYEQYF
-	TRBV9	14	-	TRBJ2-7	TGTGCCAGCAGCGTAGATAGTCCCCCTTACGAGCAGTACTTC	CASSVDSPPYEQYF
TRBD1	TRBV7-3	15	-	TRBJ2-5	TGTGCCAGCAGCCCCCGAGGGGGCCCCGGTGAGACCCAGTACTTC	CASSPRGGPGETQYF
-	TRBV6-5	13	-	TRBJ1-6	TGTGCCAGCAGTCGGCAGGAAAATTCACCCCTCCACTTT	CASSRQENSPLHF
-	TRBV2	13	-	TRBJ2-5	TGTGCCAGCAGAATGTTTATCCAAGAGACCCAGTACTTC	CASRMFIQETQYF
-	TRBV6-5	13	-	TRBJ1-2	TGTGCCAGCAGCGGGGGGTCGGCATATGGCTACACCTTC	CASSGGSAYGYTF
-	TRBV19	13	-	TRBJ2-7	TGTGCCAGTAGTTCCGGAGCTACCTACGAGCAGTACTTC	CASSSGATYEQYF
TRBD2	TRBV7-2	16	-	TRBJ2-3	TGTGCCAGCAGCCCGGGACTAGCGGAGTCGGTGGATACGCAGTATTTT	CASSPGLAESVDTQYF
-	TRBV19	14	-	TRBJ2-2	TGTGCCAGTAGTGTTCGACAGAACACCGGGGAGCTGTTTTTT	CASSVRQNTGELFF
-	TRBV6-1	14	-	TRBJ1-5	TGTGCCAGCAGTGAATTGAGGGGGAATCAGCCCCAGCATTTT	CASSELRGNQPQHF
-	TRBV7-9	12	-	TRBJ1-5	TGTGCCAGCAGATTAGGAGCGGGGCCCCAGCATTTT	CASRLGAGPQHF
TRBD1	TRBV7-9	14	-	TRBJ1-4	TGTGCCAGCACCCTACAGGGGAATAATGAAAAACTGTTTTTT	CASTLQGNNEKLFF
-	TRBV6-5	14	-	TRBJ2-2	TGTGCCGTCCGGCGGGACTGGAACACCGGGGAGCTGTTTTTT	CAVRRDWNTGELFF
TRBD2	TRBV6-1	17	-	TRBJ2-2	TGTGCCAGCAGTGCCCTAGCGGGAGCAGGTGGAACCGGGGAGCTGTTTTTT	CASSALAGAGGTGELFF
-	TRBV4-2	16	-	TRBJ1-5	TGTGCCAGCAGCCAAGAAGCGGGGGCGAGCAATCAGCCCCAGCATTTT	CASSQEAGASNQPQHF